This T cell receptor (beta chain) was identified during a study of T cells in Graves' hyperthyroidism and ophthalmopathy. Looking at the study overall: Peripheral blood was taken when the disease was first diagnosed, before any treatment began.

V lost 3 bases, J lost 3 bases, and 5 bases stayed unmatched. This CDR3 has 14 residues. Germline-derived CDR1 and CDR2 are MGHRA and YSYEKL. TCR beta CDR3 sequences were amplified from RNA transcripts. Carried out on the TCR CDR3, a first-round RT-PCR used the HTBI primer set. TCRdb analysed the multiplex PCR reads with MiXCR anew, one entry per CDR3 protein. This repertoire shows about 410,000 distinct CDR3 sequences, around 13% found once; its top ten account for 15% to 20%. The TCR originated in a woman between 25 and 40 years old with Graves' ophthalmopathy. The chain joins TRBV4-1 to TRBJ2-7; 7 nucleotides align to TRBD1. Sequences were obtained from blood. The CDR3 region is CASSHPGQNYEQYF. DNA for the CDR3: TGCGCCAGCAGCCACCCGGGACAGAACTACGAGCAGTACTTC.